The 19 T cell receptor beta chains given below trace back to one sample, sequenced in a study of T cells in Graves' hyperthyroidism and ophthalmopathy. TCR beta CDR3 sequences were amplified from RNA transcripts. The HTBI primer set was used in a first-round RT-PCR of the TCR CDR3. TCRdb reanalysed the multiplex PCR reads using MiXCR and keeps one entry per CDR3 protein. The sample carries a few hundred thousand distinct CDR3 sequences, about 13% recorded once. The sequenced sample consisted of blood. These receptors all stem from a middle-aged woman with Graves' ophthalmopathy.

This clonotype was seen at least ten times. The V call is TRBV19, the J call TRBJ2-7; 9 nucleotides agree with TRBD1. J was trimmed by 4 bases and V by 4 bases; bases with no gene match: 5. The CDR3 runs 14 residues. The germline V gene has CDR1 LNHDA and CDR2 SQIVND (reference sequence). The CDR3 region is CASSTRDRAYEQYF. For the CDR3, the DNA is TGTGCCAGTAGTACCCGGGACAGGGCTTACGAGCAGTACTTC.

This clonotype has at least ten counts. This chain connects TRBV28 to TRBJ2-1; 9 nucleotides agree with TRBD2. Unmatched junction bases numbered 5, after V lost 4 bases and J lost 1 base. The CDR3 totals 16 residues. Per germline, CDR1 MDHEN and CDR2 SYDVKM. The CDR3 region has the DNA TGTGCCAGCAGTTACCGTAGCGGGAGATCCTACAATGAGCAGTTCTTC. Translation gives CASSYRSGRSYNEQFF.

V gene TRBV20-1 combines with J gene TRBJ1-5, with D perhaps TRBD1 (6 bases). Trimming pared 5 bases from V and 0 bases from J, leaving 14 bases between. Germline-derived CDR1 and CDR2 are DFQATT and SNEGSKA (reference sequence). This CDR3 is 15 amino acids long. This CDR3 reads CSASKDSLSNQPQHF. The CDR3 nucleotides read TGCAGTGCTTCAAAGGACAGCCTTAGCAATCAGCCCCAGCATTTT.

This clonotype was found many times. CDR3 residues: CASRGGLAGYNEQFF. The CDR3 bases are TGTGCCAGCAGGGGGGGACTAGCGGGGTACAATGAGCAGTTCTTC. This rearrangement joins TRBV6-1 to TRBJ2-1; 13 bases are shared with TRBD2. Trimming cost V 6 bases and J 4 bases; bases outside gene matches: 3. CDR3 length: 15 residues. Looked up from germline, CDR1 is MNHNS and CDR2 is SASEGT.

A remark on this clonotype: The junction departs from the called germline gene at one end, perhaps through a read error. V and J are TRBV10-2 and TRBJ2-5; 9 positions agree with TRBD1. This CDR3 spans 10 amino acids. In germline, CDR1 is WSHSY, CDR2 SAAADI. CDR3 coding DNA: TGCGCCAGCAGAGGGGACAGGGTGAACTTC. The encoded protein is CASRGDRVNF.

The V and J genes are TRBV19 and TRBJ2-2; D tentatively reads TRBD1 or TRBD2 (5 bases each). With 6 bases removed from V and 7 bases from J, the gap between germline ends came to 18 bases. This CDR3 is 15 amino acids long. From germline, CDR1 is LNHDA and CDR2 SQIVND (reference sequence). CDR3 protein: CASSPRAGLNGELFF. Written as DNA, the CDR3 is TGTGCCAGTAGCCCGAGGGCAGGGTTGAACGGGGAGCTGTTTTTT.

In this sample, this clonotype turned up many times. The chain couples TRBV6-1 to TRBJ2-2, with 11 bases lining up with TRBD2. There are 14 residues in the CDR3. V dropped 8 bases and J dropped 6; count of bases not matched to a gene: 5. Germline CDR1 and CDR2: MNHNS and SASEGT. CDR3: CASLAGGLAGELFF. Here the CDR3 DNA reads TGTGCCAGCCTAGCGGGGGGTCTCGCCGGGGAGCTGTTTTTT.

J is TRBJ1-4 and V is TRBV5-1, with D possibly matching TRBD1 (5 bases). The CDR3 sequence is 14 residues long. Germline CDR1 reads SGHRS; CDR2 reads YFSETQ. V was cut by 4 bases and J by 0 bases, with 7 bases left in between. CDR3 in amino acids: CASSRGSTNEKLFF. CDR3 in DNA: TGCGCCAGCAGCAGGGGTTCAACTAATGAAAAACTGTTTTTT. Full variable domain (missing parts from reference TRBV5-1 and TRBJ1-4): KAGVTQTPRYLIKTRGQQVTLSCSPISGHRSVSWYQQTPGQGLQFLFEYFSETQRNKGNFPGRFSGRQFSNSRSEMNVSTLELGDSALYLCASSRGSTNEKLFFGSGTQLSVL.

This clonotype was picked up many times. The V call is TRBV28, the J call TRBJ2-7; TRBD1 aligns across 8 bases. The CDR3 extends over 16 amino acids. Unmatched junction bases numbered 10, after V lost 4 bases and J lost 2 bases. CDR1 and CDR2 from the germline V gene are MDHEN and SYDVKM. This CDR3 is CASSYGILGQAYEQYF. The CDR3 DNA is TGTGCCAGCAGTTACGGGATTTTGGGACAGGCCTACGAGCAGTACTTC.

This clonotype was seen many times. V gene TRBV6-1 combines with J gene TRBJ2-7; perhaps D is TRBD1 or TRBD2 (6 bases each). V lost 0 bases and J lost 2, with 11 bases in between. The CDR3 consists of 15 residues. Germline CDR1 reads MNHNS; CDR2 reads SASEGT. DNA for the CDR3: TGTGCCAGCAGTGAAGCAATCCGGGGGCCCTACGAGCAGTACTTC. Encoded protein: CASSEAIRGPYEQYF.

This clonotype showed up many times. This chain joins TRBV15 and TRBJ1-1; D gene uncertain. Germline loops: CDR1 LNHNV, CDR2 YYDKDF (reference sequence). The CDR3 runs to 13 residues. The V end was cut by 3 bases, the J end by 6 bases, with 11 bases between. The CDR3 DNA reads as TGTGCCACCAGCAGTGAACCCTCCGCTGAAGCTTTCTTT. Its protein is CATSSEPSAEAFF. Variable domain in full (rest from reference TRBV15 and TRBJ1-1): DAMVIQNPRYQVTQFGKPVTLSCSQTLNHNVMYWYQQKSSQAPKLLFHYYDKDFNNEADTPDNFQSRRPNTSFCFLDIRSPGLGDTAMYLCATSSEPSAEAFFGQGTRLTVV.

This clonotype has at least ten counts. The gene calls are TRBV11-3 and TRBJ2-7; D remains unclear. The V and J ends lost 4 bases and 4 bases respectively, with 8 bases between them. Per germline, CDR1 SGHNT and CDR2 YENEEA. The CDR3 consists of 12 residues. This chain's CDR3 is CASSSTWYEQYF. DNA of the CDR3: TGTGCCAGCAGCTCTACCTGGTACGAGCAGTACTTC.

This clonotype was detected ten times or more. This rearrangement joins TRBV28 to TRBJ2-1; the match to TRBD2 covers 7 bases. Trimming at V came to 7 bases and at J to 4 bases, leaving 7 bases not matched to a gene. This CDR3 is built from 14 residues. Per the germline V gene, CDR1 is MDHEN and CDR2 is SYDVKM. The CDR3 DNA is TGTGCCAGCAACGGTGGGAGGGAGTACAATGAGCAGTTCTTC. It is translated as CASNGGREYNEQFF.

This clonotype occurred many times. The V call is TRBV6-1, the J call TRBJ2-7; tentative D call: TRBD1 (6 bases). Germline CDR1 reads MNHNS; CDR2 reads SASEGT. With 2 bases removed from V and 5 bases from J, the gap between germline ends came to 13 bases. The CDR3 totals 14 residues. The CDR3 here is CASSETGSYHEQYF. The DNA of the CDR3 is TGTGCCAGCAGTGAAACAGGGAGTTACCACGAGCAGTACTTC.

The gene calls are TRBV7-9 and TRBJ1-3; 7 bases are a match to TRBD1. Germline V gene lookup returns CDR1 SEHNR and CDR2 FQNEAQ (reference sequence). The junction had 7 bases not matched to a gene; V was cut back by 7 bases and J by 4 bases. The CDR3 length is 14 residues. CDR3 region: CASIQVGQGNTIYF. In DNA form, the CDR3 reads TGTGCCAGCATCCAAGTGGGACAGGGAAACACCATATATTTT.

This clonotype was picked up many times. The chain combines TRBV11-2 with TRBJ1-4, with TRBD1 matching over 7 bases. Germline assignment: CDR1 SGHAT and CDR2 FQNNGV. V lost 8 bases and J lost 8; bases outside the gene matches: 8. CDR3 length equals 13 residues. CDR3 in amino acids: CASRAQQGEKLFF. The CDR3 coding sequence is TGTGCCAGCCGAGCTCAACAGGGGGAAAAACTGTTTTTT.

At least ten counts were recorded for this clonotype. The CDR3 is CAISGTGAMNTEAFF. The CDR3 DNA reads TGTGCCATCAGTGGGACAGGGGCTATGAACACTGAAGCTTTCTTT. The rearrangement joins TRBV10-3 to TRBJ1-1; 9 bases match TRBD1. The germline V gene encodes CDR1 ENHRY and CDR2 SYGVKD. The CDR3 is made up of 15 amino acids. V lost 4 bases and J lost 0; bases outside the gene matches: 3.

Worth noting for this clonotype: A much larger clone sits a single nucleotide away, making a read error possible. The chain combines TRBV5-5 with TRBJ1-5; D might be TRBD1 (6 bases). The CDR3 length is 15 residues. V lost 2 bases, J lost 4 bases, and 13 bases lay in between. From germline, CDR1 is SGHKS and CDR2 YYEKEE (reference sequence). The CDR3 reads CASSLLQGPNQPQHF. DNA of the CDR3: TGTGCCAGCAGCTTATTACAGGGACCAAATCAGCCCCAGCATTTT.

V is TRBV14 and J is TRBJ2-1, with D possibly matching TRBD2 (5 bases). This CDR3 comprises 15 residues. V was shortened by 0 bases and J by 8 bases, with 14 bases between the two germline ends. Germline V gives CDR1 SGHDN, CDR2 FVKESK. The CDR3 DNA reads as TGTGCCAGCAGCCAAGATCTCGAGGGAATGGATGAGCAGTTCTTC. Its protein is CASSQDLEGMDEQFF.